The 5 T cell receptor beta chains listed next were all sequenced from one sample in a study of monozygotic twins with inflammatory bowel disease. For each CDR3 protein, TCRdb gives one entry from its re-call of the 5' RACE reads, without DNA. The table lists approximately 330,000 distinct CDR3 sequences. Sequencing used blood. The receptors were sampled from a human donor with ulcerative colitis or Crohn's disease, or a healthy co-twin of an affected twin (not recorded which).

The V gene is TRBV6-2 or TRBV6-3, the J gene TRBJ1-2; TCRdb calls TRBD1, which cannot be checked without DNA. Germline CDR1 reads MNHEY; CDR2 reads SVGEGT. The CDR3 runs to 18 residues. CDR3 region: CATLNPSGTPGSHYGYTF.

V usage is TRBV5-1 and J usage is TRBJ2-1; TCRdb indicates TRBD2, and absent DNA this call remains unverified. CDR1 SGHRS and CDR2 YFSETQ come from the germline V gene. The CDR3 contains 16 residues. Here the CDR3 reads CASSATLAAPYNEQFF.

The gene calls are TRBV28 and TRBJ2-5; TCRdb indicates TRBD1, and absent DNA this call remains unverified. CDR3 length: 12 amino acids. CDR1 is MDHEN and CDR2 is SYDVKM in the germline V gene. This CDR3 is CASRTTGETQYF.

This chain links TRBV18 with TRBJ1-6; there is no DNA to check the TCRdb D call of TRBD1. Looked up from germline, CDR1 is KGHSH and CDR2 is LQKENI. This CDR3 is built from 14 residues. The CDR3 protein is CASSRRDGNSPLHF.

The genes are TRBV28 and TRBJ1-1; TCRdb outputs TRBD1, but without DNA this stays unchecked. The CDR3 has 14 residues. CDR1 and CDR2 from the germline V gene are MDHEN and SYDVKM. The CDR3 is CASSTPSTGRRAFF.